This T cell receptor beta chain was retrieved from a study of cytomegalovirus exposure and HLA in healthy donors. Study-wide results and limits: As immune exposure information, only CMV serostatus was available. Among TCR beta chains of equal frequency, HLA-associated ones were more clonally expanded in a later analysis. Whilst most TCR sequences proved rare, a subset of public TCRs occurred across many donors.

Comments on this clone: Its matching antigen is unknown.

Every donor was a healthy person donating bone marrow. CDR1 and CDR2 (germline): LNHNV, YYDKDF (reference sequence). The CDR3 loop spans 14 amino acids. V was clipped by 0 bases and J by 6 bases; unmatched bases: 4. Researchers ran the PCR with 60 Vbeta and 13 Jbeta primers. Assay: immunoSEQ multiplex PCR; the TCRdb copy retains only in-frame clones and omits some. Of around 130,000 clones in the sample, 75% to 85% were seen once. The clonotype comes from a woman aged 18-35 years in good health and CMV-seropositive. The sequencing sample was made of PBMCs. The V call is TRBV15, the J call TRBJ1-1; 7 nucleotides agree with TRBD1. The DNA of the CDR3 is TGTGCCACCAGCAGAGAGACAGGGAAGTCTGAAGCTTTCTTT. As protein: CATSRETGKSEAFF.